These T cell receptor beta chains were read from a single sample in a study of T cell repertoires in cytomegalovirus infection. TCRdb ran MiXCR on the reads and lists one entry per CDR3 protein. The repertoire holds 200,000 or so distinct CDR3 sequences, with under 30% as singletons. What was sequenced was PBMCs. These receptor sequences come from a human donor in good health (CMV status not recorded). Some clones in this sample may be carry-over from other donors' samples. Each CDR3 is given with its conserved first and last residue. A D gene is named only where the DNA matches it firmly. Not every row has a clone size; where given, it reads once, few, many or a size class.

size	D	V	length	J	DNA	CDR3
many	TRBD1	TRBV10-3	13	TRBJ1-2	TGTGCCATCAGTGAGGGACAGGGAAATGGCTACACCTTC	CAISEGQGNGYTF
-	-	TRBV2	13	TRBJ1-3	TGTGCCAGCAGTGGAGAGACTGGAAACACCATATATTTT	CASSGETGNTIYF
few	-	TRBV29-1	12	TRBJ1-1	TGCAGCGTTGATCAGCGGAACACTGAAGCTTTCTTT	CSVDQRNTEAFF
-	-	TRBV10-3	14	TRBJ1-1	TGTGCCATCAGCCCCGCAGGCCTGAACACTGAAGCTTTCTTT	CAISPAGLNTEAFF
-	-	TRBV5-6	15	TRBJ1-1	TGTGCCAGCAGCTTGGCCCCCGGGGGCGCGACTGAAGCTTTCTTT	CASSLAPGGATEAFF
many	-	TRBV14	14	TRBJ1-1	TGTGCCAGCAGTACCTCCCTCGGTTTTAATGAAGCTTTCTTT	CASSTSLGFNEAFF
few	-	TRBV7-2	11	TRBJ1-2	TGTGCCAGCAGGACCTTTGGTGGCTACACCTTC	CASRTFGGYTF
-	-	TRBV7-2	15	TRBJ1-4	TGTGCCAGCAGCCCGTCCCAGGGGTTTAATGAAAAACTGTTTTTT	CASSPSQGFNEKLFF
-	-	TRBV30	13	TRBJ2-3	TGTGCCTGGAGGTCGATCTCCACAGATACGCAGTATTTT	CAWRSISTDTQYF
-	TRBD1	TRBV3-1	13	TRBJ1-1	TGTGCCAGCAGCGGACAGGGGGCTCTATCAGCTTTCTTT	CASSGQGALSAFF
-	TRBD2	TRBV6-2/TRBV6-3	14	TRBJ2-4	TGTGCCAGCCGTTCGGGGGGAGCCAAAAACATTCAGTACTTC	CASRSGGAKNIQYF
many	-	TRBV7-2	15	TRBJ1-3	TGTGCCAGCAGCCCCGGACAGTCCTCTGGAAACACCATATATTTT	CASSPGQSSGNTIYF
many	-	TRBV7-9	16	TRBJ1-1	TGTGCCAGCAGCTTCGACAGGACTAGGGAGAACACTGAAGCTTTCTTT	CASSFDRTRENTEAFF
-	-	TRBV6-6	13	TRBJ2-5	TGTGCCAGCAGTTCCGGGACCGCCAGAGTCCAGTACTTC	CASSSGTARVQYF
few	TRBD1	TRBV19	15	TRBJ2-1	TGTGCCGCAAAGAACCGGGACAGGGCTGGCAATGAGCAGTTCTTC	CAAKNRDRAGNEQFF
-	-	TRBV20-1	14	TRBJ1-4	TGCAGTGCTAGAGAGGACAGAGGAGGAGAAAAACTGTTTTTT	CSAREDRGGEKLFF
few	TRBD2	TRBV7-3	17	TRBJ2-1	TGTGCCAGCAGCTTAGATGGGACTAGCGGGGTGTACAATGAGCAGTTCTTC	CASSLDGTSGVYNEQFF
-	-	TRBV20-1	14	TRBJ1-1	TGCAGTGCTAGAGATCGGGAAGGGGGCACTGAAGCTTTCTTT	CSARDREGGTEAFF
few	-	TRBV28	13	TRBJ2-5	TGTGCCAGCACAGTGGCAGGGGTTGAAACCCAGTACTTC	CASTVAGVETQYF
many	TRBD1	TRBV7-2	13	TRBJ1-2	TGTGCCAGCAGCGCGGACAGGGTGGGTGGCTACACCTTC	CASSADRVGGYTF
few	-	TRBV7-6	16	TRBJ2-2	TGTGCCAGCAGCCCCCAGTGGGATACGAACACCGGGGAGCTGTTTTTT	CASSPQWDTNTGELFF
-	-	TRBV5-5	14	TRBJ2-3	TGTGCCAGCAGCTATGTGGGGAGGCCAGATACGCAGTATTTT	CASSYVGRPDTQYF
-	TRBD1	TRBV7-2	16	TRBJ1-5	TGTGCCAGCAGCTTAGAGGCAGGGGGAAGCAATCAGCCCCAGCATTTT	CASSLEAGGSNQPQHF
-	-	TRBV12-3/TRBV12-4	15	TRBJ1-5	TGTGCCAGCACCGACGGGCCCGTTCGCAATCAGCCCCAGCATTTT	CASTDGPVRNQPQHF
-	TRBD1	TRBV7-2	15	TRBJ2-2	TGTGCCAGCAGCTTAACAACAGGGGGTACCGGGGAGCTGTTTTTT	CASSLTTGGTGELFF
few	-	TRBV5-1	14	TRBJ2-1	TGCGCCAGCAGCTTAGAGCGAGCGTACAATGAGCAGTTCTTC	CASSLERAYNEQFF
few	-	TRBV19	14	TRBJ1-1	TGTGCCAGTAGAAGGGACACCTTGAACACTGAAGCTTTCTTT	CASRRDTLNTEAFF
-	-	TRBV7-6	15	TRBJ2-2	TGTGCCAGCAGCTTAGCCAGCCAGGGCACCGGGGAGCTGTTTTTT	CASSLASQGTGELFF
many	TRBD1	TRBV9	15	TRBJ1-6	TGTGCCAGCAGCCTCCAGGGGGTACAAAATTCACCCCTCCACTTT	CASSLQGVQNSPLHF
many	TRBD1	TRBV7-8	18	TRBJ1-1	TGTGCCAGCAGCGAGAGACAGGGGGGGGTGGCTATGAACACTGAAGCTTTCTTT	CASSERQGGVAMNTEAFF
-	TRBD2	TRBV5-1	16	TRBJ2-3	TGCGCCAGCAGCTTGCAGCCTAGCGGGGCCACAGATACGCAGTATTTT	CASSLQPSGATDTQYF
-	-	TRBV15	15	TRBJ1-3	TGTGCCACCAGCAGAGTCGGGACGGGGGGAAACACCATATATTTT	CATSRVGTGGNTIYF
few	-	TRBV2	16	TRBJ2-1	TGTGCCAGCAGTGAGGGGGCCCTCACCCTAGGCGATGAGCAGTTCTTC	CASSEGALTLGDEQFF
-	-	TRBV12-3/TRBV12-4	15	TRBJ2-4	TGTGCCAGCAGCCCAGGCATTCTAGCCAAAAACATTCAGTACTTC	CASSPGILAKNIQYF
many	TRBD2	TRBV4-1	21	TRBJ2-7	TGCGCCAGCAGCCAAGATTCAGTCCCGGGACTAGCGGCTGCTAGCTCCTACGAGCAGTACTTC	CASSQDSVPGLAAASSYEQYF
few	-	TRBV5-6	16	TRBJ2-6	TGTGCCAGCAGCTTGTTCAGGAGCTCTGGGGCCAACGTCCTGACTTTC	CASSLFRSSGANVLTF
-	-	TRBV5-1	14	TRBJ1-2	TGCGCCAGCAGCTTGTATACTTCTAACTATGGCTACACCTTC	CASSLYTSNYGYTF
few	TRBD1	TRBV7-3	15	TRBJ2-1	TGTGCCAGCAGCGCAACGGGACAGGGGCACAATGAGCAGTTCTTC	CASSATGQGHNEQFF
many	-	TRBV12-3/TRBV12-4	13	TRBJ2-7	TGTGCCACCTGTAAGGGGCTGCGATACGAGCAGTACTTC	CATCKGLRYEQYF
-	TRBD2	TRBV12-3/TRBV12-4	13	TRBJ2-5	TGTGCCAGCAGCGGACTAGCGGAAGAGACCCAGTACTTC	CASSGLAEETQYF